Described below is a single T cell receptor (beta chain) sequence and its context. TCRdb's copy holds only in-frame clones and misses some; the assay was immunoSEQ multiplex PCR. This table has approximately 2,200,000 clones, 85% to 95% appearing once. The data were taken from a study of shared clonotypes between healthy human individuals. Naive CD8 cells, CD45RO-negative and positively selected for CCR7, excluded terminally differentiated effector memory CD45RA+ cells. The sequenced sample consisted of naive CD8+ T cells from PBMCs. This TCR came from a young man in good health. Some clones in this sample may be carry-over from other donors' samples.

As DNA, the CDR3 is TGTGCCAGCAGCTCCCCTGCCTCATCAGATACGCAGTATTTT. This encodes CASSSPASSDTQYF. The genes are TRBV7-9 and TRBJ2-3; no reliable D call. The CDR3 is 14 amino acids. Germline-derived CDR1 and CDR2 are SEHNR and FQNEAQ (reference sequence). V shed 4 bases and J shed 4 bases, with 12 bases lying between them.